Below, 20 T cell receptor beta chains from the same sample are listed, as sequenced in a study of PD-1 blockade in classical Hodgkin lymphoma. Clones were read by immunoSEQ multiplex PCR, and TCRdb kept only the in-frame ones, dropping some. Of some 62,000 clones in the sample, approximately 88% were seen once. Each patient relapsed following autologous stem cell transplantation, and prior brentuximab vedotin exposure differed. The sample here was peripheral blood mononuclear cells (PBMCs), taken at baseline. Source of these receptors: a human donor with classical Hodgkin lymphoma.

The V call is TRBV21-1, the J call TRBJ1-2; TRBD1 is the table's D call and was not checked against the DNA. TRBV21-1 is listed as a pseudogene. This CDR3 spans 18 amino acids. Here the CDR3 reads CASSKMLRTRPLIGGYTF. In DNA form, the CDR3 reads TGTGCCAGCAGCAAAATGCTCCGGACAAGACCACTGATAGGAGGCTACACCTTC.

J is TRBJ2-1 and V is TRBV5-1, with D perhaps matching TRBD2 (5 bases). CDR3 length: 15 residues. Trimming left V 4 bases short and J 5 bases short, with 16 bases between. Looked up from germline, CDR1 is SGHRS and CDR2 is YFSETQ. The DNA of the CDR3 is TGCGCCAGCAGCCTCCGGGAACTCGTGGACAATGAGCAGTTCTTC. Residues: CASSLRELVDNEQFF.

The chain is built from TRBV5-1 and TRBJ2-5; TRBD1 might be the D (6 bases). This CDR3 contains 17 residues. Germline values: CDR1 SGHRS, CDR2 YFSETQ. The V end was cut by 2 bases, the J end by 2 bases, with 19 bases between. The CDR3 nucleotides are TGCGCCAGCAGCTTTGGGGGACATCAAGGCGGGCAAGAGACCCAGTACTTC. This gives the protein CASSFGGHQGGQETQYF.

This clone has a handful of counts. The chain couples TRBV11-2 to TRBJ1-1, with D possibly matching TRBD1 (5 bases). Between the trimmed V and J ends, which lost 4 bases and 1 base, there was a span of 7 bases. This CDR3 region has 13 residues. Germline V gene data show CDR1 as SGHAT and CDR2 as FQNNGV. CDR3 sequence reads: CASSSGQNTEAFF. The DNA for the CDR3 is TGTGCCAGCAGCTCCGGACAGAACACTGAAGCTTTCTTT.

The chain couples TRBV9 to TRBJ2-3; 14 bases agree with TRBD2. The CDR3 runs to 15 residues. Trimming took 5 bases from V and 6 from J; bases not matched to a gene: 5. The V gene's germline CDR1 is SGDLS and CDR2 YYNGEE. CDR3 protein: CASSGLAGGRDTQYF. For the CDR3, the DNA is TGTGCCAGCAGTGGACTAGCGGGGGGAAGGGATACGCAGTATTTT. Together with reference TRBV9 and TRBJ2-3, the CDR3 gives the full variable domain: DSGVTQTPKHLITATGQRVTLRCSPRSGDLSVYWYQQSLDQGLQFLIQYYNGEERAKGNILERFSAQQFPDLHSELNLSSLELGDSALYFCASSGLAGGRDTQYFGPGTRLTVL.

DNA of the CDR3: TGTGCCACCAGCAGAGACAGGGGGTTAAACACTGAAGCTTTCTTT. It yields the protein CATSRDRGLNTEAFF. This chain joins TRBV15 and TRBJ1-1; 7 positions agree with TRBD1. Trimming cost V 0 bases and J 2 bases; bases outside gene matches: 3. CDR3 size: 15 residues. CDR1 and CDR2 from the germline V gene are LNHNV and YYDKDF (reference sequence).

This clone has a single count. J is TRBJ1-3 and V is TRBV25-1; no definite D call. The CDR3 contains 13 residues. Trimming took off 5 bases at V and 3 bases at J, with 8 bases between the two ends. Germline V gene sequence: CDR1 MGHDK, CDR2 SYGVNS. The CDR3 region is CASSYKNGNTIYF. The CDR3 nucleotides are TGTGCCAGCAGTTACAAGAATGGAAACACCATATATTTT.

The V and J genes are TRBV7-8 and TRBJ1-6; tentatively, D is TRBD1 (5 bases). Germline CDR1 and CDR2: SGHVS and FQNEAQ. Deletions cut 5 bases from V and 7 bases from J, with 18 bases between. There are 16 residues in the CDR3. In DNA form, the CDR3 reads TGTGCCAGCAGCCCAAACCTGGCTTGGGGGAATTCACCCCTCCACTTT. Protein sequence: CASSPNLAWGNSPLHF.

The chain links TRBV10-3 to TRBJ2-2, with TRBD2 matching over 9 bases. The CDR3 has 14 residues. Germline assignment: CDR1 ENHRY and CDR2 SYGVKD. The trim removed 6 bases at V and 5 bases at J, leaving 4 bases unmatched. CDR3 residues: CAIRTAGGTGELFF. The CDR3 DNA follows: TGTGCCATCAGGACAGCGGGGGGTACCGGGGAGCTGTTTTTT.

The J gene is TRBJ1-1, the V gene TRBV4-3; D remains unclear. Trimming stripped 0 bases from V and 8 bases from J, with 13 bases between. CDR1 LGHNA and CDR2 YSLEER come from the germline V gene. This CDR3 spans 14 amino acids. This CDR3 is CASSQESTRLEAFF. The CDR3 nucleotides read TGCGCCAGCAGCCAAGAGTCAACCAGACTCGAAGCTTTCTTT.

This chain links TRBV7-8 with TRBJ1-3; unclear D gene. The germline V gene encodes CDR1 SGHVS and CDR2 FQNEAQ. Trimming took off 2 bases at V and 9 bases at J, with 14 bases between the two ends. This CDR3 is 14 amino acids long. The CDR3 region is CASSLMPGSGTIYF. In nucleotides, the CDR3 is TGTGCCAGCAGCTTAATGCCGGGGAGCGGCACCATATATTTT.

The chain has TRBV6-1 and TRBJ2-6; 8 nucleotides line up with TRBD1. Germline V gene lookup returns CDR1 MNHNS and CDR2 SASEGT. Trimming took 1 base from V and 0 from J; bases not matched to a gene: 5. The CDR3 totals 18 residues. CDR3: CASSEEDRADSGANVLTF. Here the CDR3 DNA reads TGTGCCAGCAGTGAAGAGGACAGGGCCGACTCTGGGGCCAACGTCCTGACTTTC.

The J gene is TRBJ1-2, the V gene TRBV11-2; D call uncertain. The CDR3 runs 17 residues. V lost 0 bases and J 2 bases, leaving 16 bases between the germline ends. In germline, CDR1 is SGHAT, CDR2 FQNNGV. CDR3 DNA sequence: TGTGCCAGCAGCTTAGATCCCGCAGACCCGGGGAACTATGGCTACACCTTC. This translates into CASSLDPADPGNYGYTF.

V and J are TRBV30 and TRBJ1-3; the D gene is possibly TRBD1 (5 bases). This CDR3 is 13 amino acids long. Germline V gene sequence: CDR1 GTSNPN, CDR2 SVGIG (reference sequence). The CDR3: CAGSTGAGNTIYF. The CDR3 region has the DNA TGTGCGGGGTCCACAGGAGCTGGAAACACCATATATTTT.

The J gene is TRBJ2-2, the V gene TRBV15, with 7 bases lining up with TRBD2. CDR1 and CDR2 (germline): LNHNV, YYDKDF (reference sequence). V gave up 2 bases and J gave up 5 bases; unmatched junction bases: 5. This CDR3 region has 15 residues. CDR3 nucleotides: TGTGCCACCAGCAGACCCAGCGGGGCGACCGGGGAGCTGTTTTTT. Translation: CATSRPSGATGELFF.

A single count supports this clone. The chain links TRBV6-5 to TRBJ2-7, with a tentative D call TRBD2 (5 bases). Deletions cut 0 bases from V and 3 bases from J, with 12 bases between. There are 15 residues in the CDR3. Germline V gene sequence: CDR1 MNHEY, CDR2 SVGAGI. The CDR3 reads CASSYSREGRYEQYF. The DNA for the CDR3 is TGTGCCAGCAGTTACTCGAGAGAGGGCCGCTACGAGCAGTACTTC.

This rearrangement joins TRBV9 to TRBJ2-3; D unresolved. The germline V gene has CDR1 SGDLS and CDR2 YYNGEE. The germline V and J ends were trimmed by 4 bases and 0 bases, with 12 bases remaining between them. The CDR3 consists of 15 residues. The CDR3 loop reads CASSIHRISTDTQYF. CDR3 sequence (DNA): TGTGCCAGCAGCATACACCGAATCAGCACAGATACGCAGTATTTT.

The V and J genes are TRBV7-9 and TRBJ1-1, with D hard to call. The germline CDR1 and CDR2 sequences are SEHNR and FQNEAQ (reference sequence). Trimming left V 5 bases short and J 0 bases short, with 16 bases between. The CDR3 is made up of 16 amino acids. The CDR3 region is CASSGPVEGVNTEAFF. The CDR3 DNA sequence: TGTGCCAGCAGCGGGCCGGTTGAGGGCGTGAACACTGAAGCTTTCTTT.

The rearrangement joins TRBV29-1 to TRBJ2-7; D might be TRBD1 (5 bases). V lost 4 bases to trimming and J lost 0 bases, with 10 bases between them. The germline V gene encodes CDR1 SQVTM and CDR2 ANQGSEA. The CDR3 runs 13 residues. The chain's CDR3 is CSVGDSGSYEQYF. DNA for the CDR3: TGCAGCGTTGGAGACAGTGGCTCCTACGAGCAGTACTTC.

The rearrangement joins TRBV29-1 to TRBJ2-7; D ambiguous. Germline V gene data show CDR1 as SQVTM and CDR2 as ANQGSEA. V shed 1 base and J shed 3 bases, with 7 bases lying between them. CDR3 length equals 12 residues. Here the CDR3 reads CSVEAESYEQYF. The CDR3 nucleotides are TGCAGCGTTGAAGCCGAGAGCTACGAGCAGTACTTC.